The rows below give T cell receptor beta chains drawn from one sample of a study of blood T cell repertoires in COVID-19. The data were produced by immunoSEQ multiplex PCR, yet TCRdb's version contains in-frame clones alone and is incomplete. The repertoire holds some 250,000 clones, around 87% seen once, with 3% to 3.5% in the top ten. The specimen sequenced was peripheral blood. The receptors shown here come from a woman in her twenties or thirties who had recovered from COVID-19. Both conserved end residues are part of each CDR3. The D gene is left open where the match is weak. The size of a clone is reported for some rows only, either as once, few or many, or as a class for expanded clones.

V gene	clone size	J gene	CDR3 length	D gene	CDR3 protein	CDR3 DNA
TRBV11-2	once	TRBJ1-6	15	-	CASSLPRGIGSPLHF	TGTGCCAGCAGCCTACCGCGGGGGATCGGGTCACCCCTCCACTTT
TRBV6-5	-	TRBJ2-5	13	-	CASRPPGEETQYF	TGTGCCAGCAGGCCCCCCGGGGAGGAGACCCAGTACTTC
TRBV4-1	-	TRBJ2-1	16	-	CASSQVTGTGDNEQFF	TGCGCCAGCAGCCAAGTGACCGGGACGGGGGACAATGAGCAGTTCTTC
TRBV2	few	TRBJ1-1	12	-	CASSDSGTEAFF	TGTGCCAGCAGTGACTCCGGGACTGAAGCTTTCTTT
TRBV18	-	TRBJ2-5	13	TRBD1	CASTRDRGETQYF	TGTGCCAGCACCCGGGACAGGGGGGAGACCCAGTACTTC
TRBV5-6	-	TRBJ2-7	14	-	CASSLGILSYEQYF	TGTGCCAGCAGCTTGGGTATCCTCTCCTACGAGCAGTACTTC
TRBV30	medium-sized	TRBJ2-7	14	TRBD2	CAWTSGVLSYEQYF	TGTGCCTGGACCAGCGGGGTCCTATCCTACGAGCAGTACTTC
TRBV5-4	-	TRBJ2-7	13	-	CASSSSVTYEQYF	TGTGCCAGCAGCTCGTCGGTGACCTACGAGCAGTACTTC
TRBV12-3/TRBV12-4	-	TRBJ1-2	12	TRBD1	CASSGQGYGYTF	TGTGCCAGCAGTGGACAGGGCTATGGCTACACCTTC
TRBV19	-	TRBJ1-2	13	-	CASSIYTADGYTF	TGTGCCAGTAGTATCTATACAGCTGATGGCTACACCTTC